This T cell receptor (beta chain) was profiled in a study of OX40 agonist ivuxolimab in advanced cancers. Study-level background: About 40% of patients had received prior checkpoint inhibitor therapy.

Autoimmune disease history or systemic immunosuppression barred patients. With respect to this clone: Its matching antigen is unknown.

Assay: immunoSEQ multiplex PCR; the TCRdb copy retains only in-frame clones and omits some. Altogether about 11,000 clones are present, 60% to 85% being singletons, with the ten largest covering over 20%. The CDR3 length is 15 residues. The V gene lost 4 bases and the J gene lost 4 bases, with 13 bases spanning the gap. The germline V gene encodes CDR1 SNHLY and CDR2 FYNNEI. General study findings and limits: The study observed clonal expansion of CD4+ and CD8+ blood T cells by week 6 at 0.1 to 3.0 mg/kg.

This TCR was sampled from an adult with an advanced solid tumor such as melanoma, head and neck, liver or kidney cancer. The V call is TRBV2, the J call TRBJ2-2; D might be TRBD2 (5 bases). Sequencing was performed on CD4+ or CD8+ T cells sorted from blood, taken in a trial of the OX40 agonist ivuxolimab. CDR3 amino acids: CASSGAEAATGELFF. The DNA for the CDR3 is TGTGCCAGCAGTGGCGCGGAAGCGGCCACCGGGGAGCTGTTTTTT.